The sequence of this T cell receptor (beta chain) was determined in a study of identical twins. One entry per CDR3 protein, called by TCRdb with MiXCR from the 5' RACE reads. The data hold 400,000 or so distinct CDR3 sequences, with about 10% observed a single time. This clonotype was detected many times. Germline V gene lookup returns CDR1 WSHSY and CDR2 SAAADI. The CDR3 covers 14 residues. After removal of 5 bases from V and 1 base from J, the junction contained 2 bases not matched to a gene. The sample taken for sequencing was naive T cells sorted from blood. This chain uses TRBV10-2 with TRBJ2-4, with 7 bases aligning to TRBD1. This TCR derives from a woman aged 50 to 60 in good health. The CDR3 coding sequence is TGCGCCAGCAGTCTGACAGGGGCCAAAAACATTCAGTACTTC. Translated, it gives CASSLTGAKNIQYF.